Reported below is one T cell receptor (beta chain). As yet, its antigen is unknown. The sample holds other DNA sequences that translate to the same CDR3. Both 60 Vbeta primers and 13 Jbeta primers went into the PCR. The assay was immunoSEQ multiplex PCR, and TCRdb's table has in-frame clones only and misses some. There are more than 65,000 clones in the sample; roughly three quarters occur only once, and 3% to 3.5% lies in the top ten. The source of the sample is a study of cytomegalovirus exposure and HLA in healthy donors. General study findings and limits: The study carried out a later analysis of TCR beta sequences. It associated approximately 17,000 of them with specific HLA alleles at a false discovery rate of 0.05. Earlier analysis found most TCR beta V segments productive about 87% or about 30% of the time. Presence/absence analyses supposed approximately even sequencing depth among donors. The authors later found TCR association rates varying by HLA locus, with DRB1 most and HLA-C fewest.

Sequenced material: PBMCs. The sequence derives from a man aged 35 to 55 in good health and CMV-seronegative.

CDR3: CASSPQFGELFF. The CDR3 nucleotides are TGTGCCAGCAGTCCACAATTTGGAGAACTGTTTTTT. V usage is TRBV2 and J usage is TRBJ1-4; D is ambiguous. The germline V and J ends were trimmed by 5 bases and 12 bases, with 13 bases remaining between them. The CDR3 loop spans 12 amino acids. Germline CDR1 is SNHLY and CDR2 is FYNNEI.